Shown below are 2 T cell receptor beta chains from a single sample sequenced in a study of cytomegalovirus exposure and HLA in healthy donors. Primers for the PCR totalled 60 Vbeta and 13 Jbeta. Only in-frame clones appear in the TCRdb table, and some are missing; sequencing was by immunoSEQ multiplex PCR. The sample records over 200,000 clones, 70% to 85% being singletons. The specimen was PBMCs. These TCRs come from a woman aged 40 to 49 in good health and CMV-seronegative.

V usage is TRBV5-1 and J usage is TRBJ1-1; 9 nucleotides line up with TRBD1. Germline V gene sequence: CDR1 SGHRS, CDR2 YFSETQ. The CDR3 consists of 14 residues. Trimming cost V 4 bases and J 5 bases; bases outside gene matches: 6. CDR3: CASSPPTGGTEAFF. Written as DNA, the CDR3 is TGCGCCAGCAGCCCTCCGACAGGGGGAACTGAAGCTTTCTTT.

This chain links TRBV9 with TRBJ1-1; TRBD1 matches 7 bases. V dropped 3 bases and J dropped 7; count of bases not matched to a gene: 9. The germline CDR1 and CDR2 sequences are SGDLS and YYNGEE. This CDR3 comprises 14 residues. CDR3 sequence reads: CASSEADRLGEAFF. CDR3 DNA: TGTGCCAGCAGCGAGGCGGACAGGCTGGGTGAAGCTTTCTTT.